These T cell receptor beta chains were read from a single sample in a study of shared clonotypes between healthy human individuals. Libraries were prepared by immunoSEQ multiplex PCR; TCRdb keeps only in-frame clonotypes and omits some of them. The sample has about 2.4 million clones, around 94% seen once. Sequencing was performed on naive CD4+ T cells sorted from blood. The receptor source for this set is a man between 18 and 29 years old in good health. Each CDR3 is given with its conserved first and last residue. Each record gives: D gene, clone size, V gene, J gene, CDR3 protein, CDR3 DNA. A D gene is named only where the DNA matches it firmly. Not every row has a clone size; where given, it reads once, few, many or a size class.

>TRBD1|NA|TRBV11-1|TRBJ2-7
CASSPGQGSSYEQYF
TGTGCCAGCAGCCCCGGACAGGGGAGCTCCTACGAGCAGTACTTC
>NA|NA|TRBV9|TRBJ2-1
CASGEQGRNEQFF
TGTGCCAGCGGGGAACAGGGTCGTAATGAGCAGTTCTTC
>NA|NA|TRBV6-6|TRBJ2-7
CASSEGGRYEQYF
TGTGCCTCCTCCGAGGGGGGTAGGTACGAGCAGTACTTC
>TRBD1|NA|TRBV5-1|TRBJ2-5
CASSPLRGQETQYF
TGCGCCAGCAGCCCCCTCAGGGGGCAAGAGACCCAGTACTTC
>NA|once|TRBV6-4|TRBJ1-5
CASSDSGTDSNQPQHF
TGTGCCAGCAGTGACTCGGGGACGGATAGCAATCAGCCCCAGCATTTT
>NA|NA|TRBV4-1|TRBJ2-7
CASSQIWDRQRGGTYEQYF
TGCGCCAGCAGCCAAATATGGGACAGGCAACGCGGGGGTACCTACGAGCAGTACTTC
>TRBD1|NA|TRBV27|TRBJ1-6
CASSRTGKQSIGVSPLHF
TGTGCCAGCAGTAGGACAGGGAAACAGTCGATTGGGGTTTCACCCCTCCACTTT
>TRBD1|NA|TRBV10-2|TRBJ2-1
CASSDWDRVYNEQFF
TGCGCCAGCAGTGACTGGGACAGGGTCTACAATGAGCAGTTCTTC
>NA|NA|TRBV7-3|TRBJ2-5
CASSLTGLAGETQYF
TGTGCCAGCAGCTTAACAGGGCTAGCCGGGGAGACCCAGTACTTC
>NA|once|TRBV30|TRBJ2-1
CAWSGLWRNHNEQFF
TGTGCCTGGAGTGGCCTCTGGCGGAACCACAATGAGCAGTTCTTC
>NA|NA|TRBV5-5|TRBJ2-3
CASSGAWSTDTQYF
TGTGCCAGCAGCGGGGCTTGGAGCACAGATACGCAGTATTTT
>NA|NA|TRBV11-3|TRBJ2-3
CASSLGRAGTDTQYF
TGTGCCAGCAGCTTAGGGAGGGCTGGCACAGATACGCAGTATTTT
>NA|NA|TRBV6-5|TRBJ1-1
CASSTSTGYAEAFF
NA
>TRBD1|few|TRBV6-5|TRBJ1-5
CASSWTGVNQPQHF
TGTGCCAGCAGCTGGACAGGAGTAAATCAGCCCCAGCATTTT
>NA|NA|TRBV18|TRBJ1-3
CASSPQSGTEAGNTIYF
TGTGCCAGCTCACCACAATCCGGGACGGAGGCAGGAAACACCATATATTTT
>NA|NA|TRBV29-1|TRBJ1-1
CSVGRGASFNTEAFF
TGCAGCGTCGGCCGGGGGGCCTCCTTTAACACTGAAGCTTTCTTT